This record covers a single T cell receptor (beta chain). What it binds is not known. Other DNA sequences in the same sample also yield this CDR3. The source of the sample is a study of cytomegalovirus exposure and HLA in healthy donors. Whole-study results and caveats: Trimming of TCR beta V- and J-genes showed a link, identified in a later analysis, to a missense DCLRE1C variant.

With 60 Vbeta and 13 Jbeta primers, the PCR was carried out. Assay: immunoSEQ multiplex PCR; the TCRdb copy retains only in-frame clones and omits some. The data show about 150,000 clones, roughly 83% seen once. This CDR3 region has 16 residues. Germline V CDR1 and CDR2: LGHNA, YSLEER. With 0 bases removed from V and 1 base from J, the gap between germline ends came to 7 bases. The V and J genes are TRBV4-3 and TRBJ2-6; D is uncertain. This clonotype was sampled from a man aged 30-40 years in good health and CMV-seropositive. Sequenced sample: PBMCs. The DNA for the CDR3 is TGCGCCAGCAGCCAAGATAGGAGTTCTGGGGCCAACGTCCTGACTTTC. This translates into CASSQDRSSGANVLTF.